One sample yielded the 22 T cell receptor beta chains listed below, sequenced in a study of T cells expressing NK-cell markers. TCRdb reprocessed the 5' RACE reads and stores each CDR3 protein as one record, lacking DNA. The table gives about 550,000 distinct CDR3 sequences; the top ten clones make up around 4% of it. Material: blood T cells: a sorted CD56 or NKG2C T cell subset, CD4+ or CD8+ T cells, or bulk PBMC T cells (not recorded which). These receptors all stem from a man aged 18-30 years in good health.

CDR3 in amino acids: CASTTQGLNTGELFF. The rearrangement uses TRBV12-3 or TRBV12-4 and TRBJ2-2; TCRdb lists TRBD2, though no DNA is available to test this call. The CDR3 covers 15 residues.

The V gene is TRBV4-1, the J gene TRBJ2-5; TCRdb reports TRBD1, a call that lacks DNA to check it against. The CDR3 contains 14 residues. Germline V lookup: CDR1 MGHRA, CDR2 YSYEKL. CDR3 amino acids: CASSQGQLQETQYF.

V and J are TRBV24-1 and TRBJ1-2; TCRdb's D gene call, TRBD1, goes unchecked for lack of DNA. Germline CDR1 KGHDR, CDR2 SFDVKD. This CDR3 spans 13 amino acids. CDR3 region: CATSSGQNYGYTF.

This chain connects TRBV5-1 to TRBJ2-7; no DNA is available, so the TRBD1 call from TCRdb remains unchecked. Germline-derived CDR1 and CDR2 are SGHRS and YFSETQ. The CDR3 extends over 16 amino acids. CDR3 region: CASSLGGTAISYEQYF.

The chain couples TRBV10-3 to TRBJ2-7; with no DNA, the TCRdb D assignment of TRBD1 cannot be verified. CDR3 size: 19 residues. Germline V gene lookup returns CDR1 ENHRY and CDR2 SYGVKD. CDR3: CAISERRSPGTAPFYEQYF.

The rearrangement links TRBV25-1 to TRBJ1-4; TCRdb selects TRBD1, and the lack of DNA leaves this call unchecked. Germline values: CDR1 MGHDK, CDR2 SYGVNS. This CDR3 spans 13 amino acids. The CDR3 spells CASSDQPWEKLFF.

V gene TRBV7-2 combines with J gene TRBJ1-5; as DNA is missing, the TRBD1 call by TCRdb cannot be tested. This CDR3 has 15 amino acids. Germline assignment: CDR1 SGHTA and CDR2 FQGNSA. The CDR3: CASSLYRGGNQPQHF.

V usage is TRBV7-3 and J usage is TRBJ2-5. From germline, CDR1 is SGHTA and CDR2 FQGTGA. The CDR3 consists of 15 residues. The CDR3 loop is CASSLTSSHQETQYF.

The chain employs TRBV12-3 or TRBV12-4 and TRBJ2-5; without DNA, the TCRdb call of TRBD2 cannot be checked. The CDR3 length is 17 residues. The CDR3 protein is CASSTFDSPAPQETQYF.

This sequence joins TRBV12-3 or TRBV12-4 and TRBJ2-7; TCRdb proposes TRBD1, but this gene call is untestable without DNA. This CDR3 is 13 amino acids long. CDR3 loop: CASSIQGKYEQYF.

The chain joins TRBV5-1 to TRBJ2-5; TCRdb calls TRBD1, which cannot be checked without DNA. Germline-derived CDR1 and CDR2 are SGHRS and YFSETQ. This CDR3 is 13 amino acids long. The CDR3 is CASSLEGVETQYF.

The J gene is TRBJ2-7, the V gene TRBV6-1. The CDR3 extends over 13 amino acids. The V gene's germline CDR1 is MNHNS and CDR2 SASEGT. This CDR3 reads CASSWEGSYEQYF.

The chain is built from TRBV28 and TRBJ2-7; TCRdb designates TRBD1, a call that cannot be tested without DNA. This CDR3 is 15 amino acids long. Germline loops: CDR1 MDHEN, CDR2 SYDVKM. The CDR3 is CASSPSGTVSYEQYF.

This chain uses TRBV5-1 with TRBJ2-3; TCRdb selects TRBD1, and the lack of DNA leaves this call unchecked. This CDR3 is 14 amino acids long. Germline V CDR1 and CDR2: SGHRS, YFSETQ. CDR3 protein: CASSKGASADTQYF.

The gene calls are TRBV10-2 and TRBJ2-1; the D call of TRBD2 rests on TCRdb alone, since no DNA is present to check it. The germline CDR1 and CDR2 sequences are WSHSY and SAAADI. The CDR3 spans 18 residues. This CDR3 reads CASSESPGTSGAYNEQFF.

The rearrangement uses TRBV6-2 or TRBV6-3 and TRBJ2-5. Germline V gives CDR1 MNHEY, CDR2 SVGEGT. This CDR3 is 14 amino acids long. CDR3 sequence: CASSPSGNQETQYF.

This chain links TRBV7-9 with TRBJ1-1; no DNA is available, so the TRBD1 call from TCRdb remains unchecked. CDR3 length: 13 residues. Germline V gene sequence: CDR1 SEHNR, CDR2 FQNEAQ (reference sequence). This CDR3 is CASRQGQNTEAFF.

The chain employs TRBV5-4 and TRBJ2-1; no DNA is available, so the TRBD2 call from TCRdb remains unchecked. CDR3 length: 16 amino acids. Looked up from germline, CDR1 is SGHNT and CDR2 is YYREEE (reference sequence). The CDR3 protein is CASSSLGGSSYNEQFF.

This CDR3 is CSAREVARHTEAFF. The chain joins TRBV20-1 to TRBJ1-1. This CDR3 region has 14 residues. Per the germline V gene, CDR1 is DFQATT and CDR2 is SNEGSKA (reference sequence).

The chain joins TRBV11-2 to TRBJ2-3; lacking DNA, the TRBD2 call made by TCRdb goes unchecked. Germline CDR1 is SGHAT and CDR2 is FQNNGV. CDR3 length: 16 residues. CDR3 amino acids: CASRNQLAGMWDTQYF.

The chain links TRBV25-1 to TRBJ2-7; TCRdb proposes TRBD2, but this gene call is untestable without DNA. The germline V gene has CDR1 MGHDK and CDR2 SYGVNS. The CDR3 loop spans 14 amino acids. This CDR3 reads CASSRASGTYEQYF.

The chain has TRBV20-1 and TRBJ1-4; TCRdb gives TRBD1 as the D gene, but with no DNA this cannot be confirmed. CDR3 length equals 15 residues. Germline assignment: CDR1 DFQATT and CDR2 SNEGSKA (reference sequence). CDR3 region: CSARDGARANEKLFF.